These T cell receptor beta chains were read from a single sample in a study of cytomegalovirus exposure and HLA in healthy donors. Sequencing was performed with immunoSEQ multiplex PCR; in TCRdb, only in-frame clones are kept and a portion is missing. The repertoire consists of about 360,000 clones, with 75% to 90% occurring once and the leading ten covering around 0.8%. The sequencing sample was made of PBMCs. The receptor set was obtained from a woman aged 18-29 years in good health and CMV-seronegative. CDR3s include the opening cysteine and the closing phenylalanine or tryptophan. Fields, in order: CDR3 protein, D gene, V gene. D genes are given only for firm matches.

CDR3: CASSLRGEAFF
D: -
V: TRBV28

CDR3: CASSSPTSGYTGELFF
D: TRBD2
V: TRBV11-2

CDR3: CASSDDGSHEQYF
D: -
V: TRBV10-2

CDR3: CASSLVLFTGELFF
D: -
V: TRBV7-2

CDR3: CASSPGQGILYEQYF
D: TRBD1
V: TRBV18

CDR3: CASSDQGVVTEAFF
D: TRBD1
V: TRBV6-1

CDR3: CASSQNPYTEAFF
D: -
V: TRBV11-2

CDR3: CASSRDRGDNEQFF
D: TRBD1
V: TRBV6-6

CDR3: CASSRGTGQETQYF
D: TRBD1
V: TRBV7-9

CDR3: CASTRVMRAEAFF
D: -
V: TRBV28

CDR3: CASTRQRNQPQHF
D: -
V: TRBV2

CDR3: CASITGVNTGELFF
D: TRBD1
V: TRBV28

CDR3: CASSGFSRTYGSPLHF
D: -
V: TRBV5-6

CDR3: CASSEWKGSEGTQYF
D: -
V: TRBV2

CDR3: CASSQVPTGTNSYNEQFF
D: -
V: TRBV4-1

CDR3: CAWVGAPVGYTF
D: -
V: TRBV30

CDR3: CASSFGQGAGNYGYTF
D: TRBD1
V: TRBV6-5

CDR3: CASSRSTGRTDTQYF
D: -
V: TRBV2

CDR3: CASSLLGPNQPQHF
D: -
V: TRBV27

CDR3: CASSVGDSTYNEQFF
D: TRBD1
V: TRBV19

CDR3: CASRTGGADTQYF
D: TRBD1
V: TRBV28

CDR3: CASSERLSPHEQYF
D: -
V: TRBV7-9

CDR3: CASSSGTGRQPQHF
D: TRBD1
V: TRBV4-1

CDR3: CASSKAGTGPHLDF
D: TRBD1
V: TRBV5-6

CDR3: CASSSVPSYEQYF
D: -
V: TRBV7-2

CDR3: CASSLLAGSYNEQFF
D: TRBD2
V: TRBV7-2

CDR3: CATSNLAGVLGETQYF
D: TRBD2
V: TRBV15

CDR3: CASSLVGGMNNEQFF
D: -
V: TRBV27

CDR3: CASSQYRGRNTGELFF
D: TRBD1
V: TRBV7-8

CDR3: CAWSSGETEAFF
D: -
V: TRBV30

CDR3: CASSLGWAGGYSYEQYF
D: TRBD2
V: TRBV27

CDR3: CASRSGQGRVYEQYF
D: TRBD1
V: TRBV6-1

CDR3: CASSPGAGGAGELFF
D: TRBD2
V: TRBV27

CDR3: CASSQRTGNQPQHF
D: -
V: TRBV28

CDR3: CASTYGGAPYNVEQFF
D: TRBD2
V: TRBV9

CDR3: CASSLRQLNTEAFF
D: -
V: TRBV27

CDR3: CAWTRTSSETQYF
D: TRBD2
V: TRBV30

CDR3: CASSLDVERGEQYF
D: TRBD2
V: TRBV5-1

CDR3: CASSLGGGTGTYEQYF
D: TRBD1
V: TRBV7-6

CDR3: CASSLAAQGGSPLHF
D: -
V: TRBV5-1

CDR3: CASSLGAQGRGDTQYF
D: TRBD1
V: TRBV5-1

CDR3: CASSFGVTGAEGANVLTF
D: -
V: TRBV27

CDR3: CASSLVQRGGDTQYF
D: TRBD2
V: TRBV7-9

CDR3: CASSFDRAGSNEKLFF
D: -
V: TRBV5-1

CDR3: CASSLVVETQYF
D: -
V: TRBV5-1

CDR3: CASSEPGFDQPQHF
D: -
V: TRBV2

CDR3: CASSLGPAATAGNSPLHF
D: -
V: TRBV5-6

CDR3: CASSLVRSGGDTQYF
D: -
V: TRBV7-6

CDR3: CASSASGGTDTQYF
D: TRBD2
V: TRBV6-1

CDR3: CASSLHPGQGQVNEQFF
D: TRBD1
V: TRBV7-9

CDR3: CASSSDQETQYF
D: -
V: TRBV18

CDR3: CASSPNRLKLPQGGGYTF
D: TRBD1
V: TRBV28

CDR3: CASSLGGSNEKLFF
D: -
V: TRBV28

CDR3: CASSRGQDSGNTIYF
D: TRBD1
V: TRBV28

CDR3: CASSHQAPDNSYEQYF
D: -
V: TRBV4-1

CDR3: CASRDSFAPASSGANVLTF
D: -
V: TRBV11-2

CDR3: CASSPPSRKGAPYEQYF
D: TRBD1
V: TRBV18

CDR3: CASIRQGAEGYTF
D: TRBD1
V: TRBV7-9

CDR3: CASRISGRWADTQYF
D: TRBD2
V: TRBV6-5

CDR3: CASRTSGSTGELFF
D: TRBD2
V: TRBV6-4